The 29 T cell receptor beta chains below were found in one sample sequenced in a study of blood T cell repertoires in COVID-19. Clones were sequenced by immunoSEQ multiplex PCR, and TCRdb holds only the in-frame ones, with some missing. This sample has 57,000 or so clones, with around four fifths found just once. The material sequenced was peripheral blood. These receptors were obtained from a man in his sixties or seventies with acute or convalescent COVID-19.

J is TRBJ1-2 and V is TRBV6-6, with 9 bases matching TRBD1. From germline, CDR1 is MNHNY and CDR2 SVGAGI (reference sequence). This CDR3 contains 15 residues. V was clipped by 6 bases and J by 2 bases; unmatched bases: 7. The CDR3 reads CASSHRTGENYGYTF. DNA for the CDR3: TGTGCCAGCAGCCATCGGACAGGGGAAAACTATGGCTACACCTTC.

The chain combines TRBV6-5 with TRBJ2-1, with D uncertain. Germline V lookup: CDR1 MNHEY, CDR2 SVGAGI. V was clipped by 6 bases and J by 0 bases, with 9 bases between them. The CDR3 spans 14 residues. The CDR3 DNA sequence: TGTGCCAGCAGCCCCGTGAGCTCCTACAATGAGCAGTTCTTC. This encodes CASSPVSSYNEQFF.

The chain combines TRBV19 with TRBJ1-2, with D possibly matching TRBD1 (6 bases). Germline-derived CDR1 and CDR2 are LNHDA and SQIVND (reference sequence). V gave up 3 bases and J gave up 8 bases, with 13 bases separating them. The CDR3 extends over 13 amino acids. DNA for the CDR3: TGTGCCAGTAGTATCGTGGCAGGGGAGGGCTACACCTTC. Protein: CASSIVAGEGYTF.

Worth noting for this clone: A junction boundary mismatches the germline segment, possibly from a read error. This CDR3 reads CASSLEAGGATGELFF. The CDR3, as DNA: TGTGCTAGCAGCTTGGAAGCGGGGGGGGCTACCGGGGAGCTGTTTTTT. V gene TRBV7-7 combines with J gene TRBJ2-2, with 10 positions matching TRBD2. Germline lookup yields CDR1 SSHAT and CDR2 FNYEAQ (reference sequence). The CDR3 is 16 residues long.

The chain combines TRBV6-4 with TRBJ2-5; 10 bases map to TRBD2. J was trimmed by 5 bases and V by 6 bases; bases with no gene match: 9. This CDR3 contains 15 residues. Germline V gene data show CDR1 as MRHNA and CDR2 as SNTAGT. This CDR3 is CASSPSGGDLETQYF. The CDR3 nucleotides are TGTGCCAGCAGCCCCAGCGGGGGGGACCTCGAGACCCAGTACTTC.

V and J are TRBV19 and TRBJ1-1; D gene ambiguous. Germline values: CDR1 LNHDA, CDR2 SQIVND (reference sequence). The CDR3 sequence is 15 residues long. V was cut by 3 bases and J by 8 bases, with 19 bases left in between. The CDR3 nucleotides read TGTGCCAGTAGTATCCGTCCCAACAGCGGACTGGAAGCTTTCTTT. It translates to CASSIRPNSGLEAFF.

The chain couples TRBV7-2 to TRBJ1-1; the D is unclear. V was shortened by 6 bases and J by 1 base, with 6 bases between the two germline ends. The V gene's germline CDR1 is SGHTA and CDR2 FQGNSA. This CDR3 is 12 amino acids long. CDR3 region: CASRVGNTEAFF. The CDR3 DNA follows: TGTGCCAGCAGAGTCGGGAACACTGAAGCTTTCTTT.

V gene TRBV2 combines with J gene TRBJ1-1, with 9 nucleotides matching TRBD1. Germline V gives CDR1 SNHLY, CDR2 FYNNEI. J lost 0 bases, V lost 7 bases, and 12 bases had no gene match. The CDR3 runs 17 residues. The CDR3 nucleotides read TGTGCCAGCAACCCAACAGGGGGCATTCGAATGAACACTGAAGCTTTCTTT. This sequence encodes CASNPTGGIRMNTEAFF. Together with reference TRBV2 and TRBJ1-1, the CDR3 gives the full variable domain: EPEVTQTPSHQVTQMGQEVILRCVPISNHLYFYWYRQILGQKVEFLVSFYNNEISEKSEIFDDQFSVERPDGSNFTLKIRSTKLEDSAMYFCASNPTGGIRMNTEAFFGQGTRLTVV.

The chain recombines TRBV6-5 with TRBJ1-2, with TRBD1 matching 8 bases. This CDR3 has 15 amino acids. The ends lost 3 bases at V and 3 bases at J; junction bases unmatched: 6. CDR1 is MNHEY, CDR2 SVGAGI, per germline. Written as DNA, the CDR3 is TGTGCCAGCAGTTATAAACAGGGGGAAGACTATGGCTACACCTTC. Translation: CASSYKQGEDYGYTF.

V and J are TRBV5-1 and TRBJ2-1, with 11 bases lining up with TRBD1. There are 14 residues in the CDR3. V dropped 0 bases and J dropped 14; count of bases not matched to a gene: 7. CDR1 is SGHRS, CDR2 YFSETQ, per germline. The CDR3 region has the DNA TGCGCCAGCAGCTTGGAGGACAGGGGGCCGAGGAAGTTCTTC. Translated: CASSLEDRGPRKFF.

The chain uses TRBV7-9 and TRBJ2-3; 7 bases fit TRBD1. V gave up 5 bases and J gave up 1 base; unmatched junction bases: 3. This CDR3 region has 14 residues. Germline V gives CDR1 SEHNR, CDR2 FQNEAQ (reference sequence). The CDR3 DNA reads as TGTGCCAGCAGCGTAACAGGGGGCACAGATACGCAGTATTTT. Its protein is CASSVTGGTDTQYF. The variable domain in full, completed from reference TRBV7-9 and TRBJ2-3, reads DTGVSQNPRHKITKRGQNVTFRCDPISEHNRLYWYRQTLGQGPEFLTYFQNEAQLEKSRLLSDRFSAERPKGSFSTLEIQRTEQGDSAMYLCASSVTGGTDTQYFGPGTRLTVL.

This rearrangement joins TRBV2 to TRBJ2-1; TRBD2 aligns across 7 bases. This CDR3 has 15 residues. V was clipped by 6 bases and J by 1 base; unmatched bases: 6. CDR1 and CDR2 from the germline V gene are SNHLY and FYNNEI. CDR3 amino acids: CASRGGGLSYNEQFF. The CDR3 nucleotides read TGTGCCAGCAGGGGCGGGGGTTTGTCCTACAATGAGCAGTTCTTC.

The chain recombines TRBV7-6 with TRBJ2-5; TRBD1 might be the D (6 bases). This CDR3 is 16 amino acids long. Trimming shortened V by 1 base and J by 7 bases, and 19 bases separated the two germline ends. Germline CDR1 and CDR2: SGHVS and FNYEAQ. CDR3 protein: CASSLVPSRDTTTQYF. The CDR3 nucleotides are TGTGCCAGCAGCTTAGTTCCTTCCCGGGACACGACGACCCAGTACTTC.

This chain joins TRBV12-3 or TRBV12-4 and TRBJ2-7; 9 bases map to TRBD1. After removal of 6 bases from V and 6 bases from J, the junction contained 3 bases not matched to a gene. The CDR3 sequence is 12 residues long. In nucleotides, the CDR3 is TGTGCCAGCAGCGGGACAGGGTTCGAGCAGTACTTC. It yields the protein CASSGTGFEQYF.

This chain connects TRBV5-1 to TRBJ1-1, with 11 positions matching TRBD1. CDR3 length equals 15 residues. J was trimmed by 5 bases and V by 0 bases; bases with no gene match: 3. In germline, CDR1 is SGHRS, CDR2 YFSETQ. The CDR3 DNA sequence: TGCGCCAGCAGCTTGGTGGGACAGGGGGGTACTGAAGCTTTCTTT. It codes for CASSLVGQGGTEAFF.

This clone was counted a single time. V usage is TRBV2 and J usage is TRBJ2-5; 7 nucleotides match TRBD2. Germline V gene sequence: CDR1 SNHLY, CDR2 FYNNEI. Trimming took 2 bases from V and 13 from J; bases not matched to a gene: 7. The CDR3 extends over 12 amino acids. Written as DNA, the CDR3 is TGTGCCAGCAGTGAAAACTACCCGGGGGGGTACTTC. The encoded protein is CASSENYPGGYF.

The rearrangement uses TRBV18 and TRBJ2-7, with 7 bases matching TRBD2. CDR1 is KGHSH and CDR2 is LQKENI in the germline V gene. The V and J ends lost 3 bases and 4 bases, in that order; junction bases with no gene match: 6. CDR3 length: 14 amino acids. The CDR3 loop is CASSPGLTPYEQYF. In DNA form, the CDR3 reads TGTGCCAGCTCACCGGGACTAACCCCATACGAGCAGTACTTC.

The chain couples TRBV3-1 (or the pseudogene TRBV3-2) to TRBJ2-3, with 7 bases fitting TRBD2. V shed 4 bases, J shed 4 bases, and the junction held 5 bases outside the gene matches. The CDR3 extends over 14 amino acids. Germline V gene sequence: CDR1 LGHDT, CDR2 YNNKEL (reference sequence). The chain's CDR3 is CASSPRAGADTQYF. As DNA, the CDR3 is TGTGCCAGCAGCCCGAGGGCGGGGGCAGATACGCAGTATTTT.

The chain couples TRBV5-6 to TRBJ2-2, with TRBD1 as a possible D gene (6 bases). The CDR3 runs to 14 residues. Germline V gene data show CDR1 as SGHDT and CDR2 as YYEEEE. Trimming shortened V by 4 bases and J by 5 bases, and 12 bases separated the two germline ends. CDR3 sequence reads: CASSRYQGTGELFF. DNA of the CDR3: TGTGCCAGCAGCCGTTATCAGGGGACCGGGGAGCTGTTTTTT.

This chain connects TRBV7-6 to TRBJ2-7, with 11 bases lining up with TRBD2. The length of the CDR3 is 16 residues. Germline CDR1 is SGHVS and CDR2 is FNYEAQ. V was pared by 2 bases and J by 5 bases, with 8 bases of the junction left unmatched. CDR3 in DNA: TGTGCCAGCAGCTTAAGGGATCTAGCGGGGGGTGACGAGCAGTACTTC. Translation: CASSLRDLAGGDEQYF.

V is TRBV18 and J is TRBJ1-1; 7 bases are shared with TRBD1. V was clipped by 4 bases and J by 1 base; unmatched bases: 6. The CDR3 is made up of 15 amino acids. Looked up from germline, CDR1 is KGHSH and CDR2 is LQKENI. Written as DNA, the CDR3 is TGTGCCAGCTCACGGCGGGGACAGCAGAACACTGAAGCTTTCTTT. Translated: CASSRRGQQNTEAFF.

CDR3 coding DNA: TGTGCCAGCAGCGCCCAAACAGGGGGCCTTGCTATCGGGGAGCTGTTTTTT. It codes for CASSAQTGGLAIGELFF. This chain links TRBV4-2 with TRBJ2-2; 9 bases line up with TRBD1. The V gene's germline CDR1 is LGHNA and CDR2 YNFKEQ. This CDR3 comprises 17 residues. Trimming at V came to 5 bases and at J to 7 bases, leaving 14 bases not matched to a gene.

V is TRBV5-1 and J is TRBJ1-6; 8 nucleotides line up with TRBD1. V dropped 4 bases and J dropped 7; count of bases not matched to a gene: 7. Germline loops: CDR1 SGHRS, CDR2 YFSETQ. This CDR3 spans 15 amino acids. The CDR3, as DNA: TGCGCCAGCAGCACCTCGGGACAGGACAATTCACCCCTCCACTTT. It yields the protein CASSTSGQDNSPLHF.

The genes are TRBV2 and TRBJ1-4, with TRBD1 identical over 8 bases. Germline V lookup: CDR1 SNHLY, CDR2 FYNNEI. CDR3 size: 14 residues. Germline trimming cut 6 bases from V and 8 bases from J; bases unmatched to any gene: 8. CDR3 amino acids: CASRVGTGGEKLFF. The CDR3 DNA follows: TGTGCCAGCAGGGTTGGGACAGGCGGGGAAAAACTGTTTTTT.

V and J are TRBV2 and TRBJ1-4; D may be TRBD1 (6 bases). The V gene lost 5 bases and the J gene lost 8 bases, with 15 bases spanning the gap. The CDR3 has 14 residues. Germline V gene sequence: CDR1 SNHLY, CDR2 FYNNEI. The CDR3: CASSPQGVDEKLFF. The CDR3 DNA reads TGTGCCAGCAGTCCACAGGGAGTTGACGAAAAACTGTTTTTT.

This clone was seen only once. The V gene is TRBV18, the J gene TRBJ2-7, with D maybe TRBD1 (6 bases). Trimming removed 0 bases from V and 0 bases from J, with 9 bases in between. CDR3 length: 15 residues. The V gene's germline CDR1 is KGHSH and CDR2 LQKENI. The CDR3 DNA sequence: TGTGCCAGCTCACCACCAAACAGGGACTCCTACGAGCAGTACTTC. Encoded protein: CASSPPNRDSYEQYF.

This CDR3 is CASSLTAGDNEQFF. The CDR3 nucleotides are TGTGCCAGCAGCTTAACGGCGGGGGACAATGAGCAGTTCTTC. The chain has TRBV11-2 and TRBJ2-1, with 7 bases aligning to TRBD2. This CDR3 has 14 residues. CDR1 SGHAT and CDR2 FQNNGV come from the germline V gene. Unmatched junction bases numbered 3, after V lost 2 bases and J lost 5 bases.

The CDR3 DNA follows: TGTGCCAGCAGCCCGGGACAGTATAATTCACCCCTCCACTTT. It is translated as CASSPGQYNSPLHF. The V and J genes are TRBV3-1 (or the pseudogene TRBV3-2) and TRBJ1-6; 7 nucleotides agree with TRBD1. The V gene's germline CDR1 is LGHDT and CDR2 YNNKEL (reference sequence). The junction had 1 base not matched to a gene; V was cut back by 4 bases and J by 4 bases. This CDR3 has 14 amino acids.

CDR3 residues: CASSDGVGGGTEAFF. For the CDR3, the DNA is TGTGCCAGCAGTGACGGCGTGGGGGGTGGTACTGAAGCTTTCTTT. The chain joins TRBV6-4 to TRBJ1-1, with D perhaps matching TRBD1 (5 bases). This CDR3 has 15 residues. CDR1 is MRHNA, CDR2 SNTAGT, per germline. V shed 2 bases and J shed 5 bases, with 15 bases lying between them.